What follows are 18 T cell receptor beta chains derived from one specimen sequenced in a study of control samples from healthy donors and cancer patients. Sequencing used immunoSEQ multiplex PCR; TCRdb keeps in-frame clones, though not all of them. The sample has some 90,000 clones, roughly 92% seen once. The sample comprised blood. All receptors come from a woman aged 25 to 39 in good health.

CDR3 nucleotide sequence: TGTGCCAGCTCACCAGGGACAGCAACCCTCGGAGATACGCAGTATTTT. It translates to CASSPGTATLGDTQYF. V usage is TRBV18 and J usage is TRBJ2-3; 7 nucleotides line up with TRBD1. Per the germline V gene, CDR1 is KGHSH and CDR2 is LQKENI. The ends lost 2 bases at V and 5 bases at J; junction bases unmatched: 10. This CDR3 contains 16 residues. Complete variable domain (other parts from reference TRBV18 and TRBJ2-3): NAGVMQNPRHLVRRRGQEARLRCSPMKGHSHVYWYRQLPEEGLKFMVYLQKENIIDESGMPKERFSAEFPKEGPSILRIQQVVRGDSAAYFCASSPGTATLGDTQYFGPGTRLTVL.

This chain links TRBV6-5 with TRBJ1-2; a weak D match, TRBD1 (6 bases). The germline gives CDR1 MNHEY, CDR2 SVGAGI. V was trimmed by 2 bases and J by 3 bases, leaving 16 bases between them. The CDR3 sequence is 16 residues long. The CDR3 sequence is CASSYGQAGAHYGYTF. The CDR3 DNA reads TGTGCCAGCAGTTACGGACAAGCGGGGGCGCACTATGGCTACACCTTC.

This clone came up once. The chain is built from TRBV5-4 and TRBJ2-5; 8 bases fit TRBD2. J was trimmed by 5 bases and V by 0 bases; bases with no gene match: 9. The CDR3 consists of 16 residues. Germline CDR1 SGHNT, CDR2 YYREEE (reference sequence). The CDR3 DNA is TGTGCCAGCAGCTTGGCAGGGACTAGATTTTTGGAGACCCAGTACTTC. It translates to CASSLAGTRFLETQYF.

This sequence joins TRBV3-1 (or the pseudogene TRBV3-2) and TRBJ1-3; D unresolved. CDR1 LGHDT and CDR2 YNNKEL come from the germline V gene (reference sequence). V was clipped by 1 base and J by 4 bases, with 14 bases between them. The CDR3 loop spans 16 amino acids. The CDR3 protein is CASSQVTGIGGNTIYF. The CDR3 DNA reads TGTGCCAGCAGCCAAGTTACGGGGATAGGAGGAAACACCATATATTTT.

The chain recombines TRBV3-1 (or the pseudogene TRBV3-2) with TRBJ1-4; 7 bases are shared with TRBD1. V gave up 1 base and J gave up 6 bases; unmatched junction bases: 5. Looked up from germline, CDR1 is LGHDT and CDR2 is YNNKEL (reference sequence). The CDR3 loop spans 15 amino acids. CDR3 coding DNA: TGTGCCAGCAGCCAAGTCAGGGGGTCTTATGAAAAACTGTTTTTT. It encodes CASSQVRGSYEKLFF.

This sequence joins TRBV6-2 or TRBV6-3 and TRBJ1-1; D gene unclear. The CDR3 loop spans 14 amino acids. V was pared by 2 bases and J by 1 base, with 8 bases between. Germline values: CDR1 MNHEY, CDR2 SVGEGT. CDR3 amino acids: CASSYGWRNTEAFF. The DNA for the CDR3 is TGTGCCAGCAGTTACGGATGGCGGAACACTGAAGCTTTCTTT.

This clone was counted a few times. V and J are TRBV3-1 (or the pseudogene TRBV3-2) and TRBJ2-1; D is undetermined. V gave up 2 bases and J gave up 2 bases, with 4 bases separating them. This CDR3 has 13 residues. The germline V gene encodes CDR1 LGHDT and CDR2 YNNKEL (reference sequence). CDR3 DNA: TGTGCCAGCAGCCAACTTACCTACAATGAGCAGTTCTTC. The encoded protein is CASSQLTYNEQFF.

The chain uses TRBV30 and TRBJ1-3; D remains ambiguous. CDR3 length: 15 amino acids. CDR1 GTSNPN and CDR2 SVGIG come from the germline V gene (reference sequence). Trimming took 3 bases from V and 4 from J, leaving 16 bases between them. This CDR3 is CAWSGPGIGGNTIYF. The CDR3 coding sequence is TGTGCCTGGAGCGGACCGGGGATCGGGGGAAACACCATATATTTT. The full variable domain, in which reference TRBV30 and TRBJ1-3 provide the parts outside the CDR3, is SQTIHQWPATLVQPVGSPLSLECTVEGTSNPNLYWYRQAAGRGLQLLFYSVGIGQISSEVPQNLSASRPQDRQFILSSKKLLLSDSGFYLCAWSGPGIGGNTIYFGEGSWLTVV.

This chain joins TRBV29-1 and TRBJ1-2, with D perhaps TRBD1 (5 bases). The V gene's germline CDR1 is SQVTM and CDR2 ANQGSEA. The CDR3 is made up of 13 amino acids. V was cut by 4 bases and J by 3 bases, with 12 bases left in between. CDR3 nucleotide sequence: TGCAGCGTTGGAGCAGGGTTGTACTATGGCTACACCTTC. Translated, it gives CSVGAGLYYGYTF.

This CDR3 is CASSGEGLSYEQYF. Here the CDR3 DNA reads TGTGCCAGCTCGGGGGAAGGTCTTTCCTACGAGCAGTACTTC. This chain connects TRBV18 to TRBJ2-7; D could derive from TRBD1 or TRBD2 (5 bases each). V lost 6 bases and J 1 base, leaving 13 bases between the germline ends. Germline CDR1 KGHSH, CDR2 LQKENI. This CDR3 comprises 14 residues.

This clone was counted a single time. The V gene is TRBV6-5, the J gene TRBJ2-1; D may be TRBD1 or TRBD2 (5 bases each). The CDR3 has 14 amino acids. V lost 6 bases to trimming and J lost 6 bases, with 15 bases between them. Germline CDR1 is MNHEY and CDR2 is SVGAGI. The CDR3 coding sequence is TGTGCCAGCAGGCTAGCCCTTGGGGGCAATGAGCAGTTCTTC. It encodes CASRLALGGNEQFF.

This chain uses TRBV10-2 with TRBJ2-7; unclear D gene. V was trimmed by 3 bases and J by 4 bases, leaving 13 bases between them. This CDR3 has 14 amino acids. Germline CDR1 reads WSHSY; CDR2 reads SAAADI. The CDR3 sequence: CASSEVTVTYEQYF. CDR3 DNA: TGCGCCAGCAGTGAAGTGACGGTGACTTACGAGCAGTACTTC.

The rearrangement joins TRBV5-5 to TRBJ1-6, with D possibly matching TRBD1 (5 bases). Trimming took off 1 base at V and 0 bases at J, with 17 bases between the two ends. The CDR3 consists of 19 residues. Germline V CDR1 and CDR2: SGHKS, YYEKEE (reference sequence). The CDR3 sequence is CASSLFLIGASSYNSPLHF. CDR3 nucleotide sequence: TGTGCCAGCAGCTTGTTCTTGATAGGGGCGAGCTCCTATAATTCACCCCTCCACTTT.

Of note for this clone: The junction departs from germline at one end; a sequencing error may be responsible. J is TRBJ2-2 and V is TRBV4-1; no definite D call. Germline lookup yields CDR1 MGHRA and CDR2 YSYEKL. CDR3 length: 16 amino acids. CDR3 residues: CASSYGPARNAGELFF. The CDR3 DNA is TGCGCCAGCAGCTACGGGCCAGCGCGGAACGCCGGGGAGCTGTTTTTT.

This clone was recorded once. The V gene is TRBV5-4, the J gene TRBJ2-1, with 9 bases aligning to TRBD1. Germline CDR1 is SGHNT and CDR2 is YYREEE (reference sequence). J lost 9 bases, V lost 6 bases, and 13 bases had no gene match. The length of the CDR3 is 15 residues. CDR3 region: CASTTGTGWSGEQFF. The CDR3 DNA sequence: TGTGCCAGCACCACCGGGACAGGGTGGTCGGGTGAGCAGTTCTTC.

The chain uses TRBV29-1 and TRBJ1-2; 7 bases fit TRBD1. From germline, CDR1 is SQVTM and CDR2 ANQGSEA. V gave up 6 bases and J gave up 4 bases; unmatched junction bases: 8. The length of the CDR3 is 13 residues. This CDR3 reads CSVLKQGIYGYTF. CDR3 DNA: TGCAGCGTCCTTAAACAGGGGATCTATGGCTACACCTTC.

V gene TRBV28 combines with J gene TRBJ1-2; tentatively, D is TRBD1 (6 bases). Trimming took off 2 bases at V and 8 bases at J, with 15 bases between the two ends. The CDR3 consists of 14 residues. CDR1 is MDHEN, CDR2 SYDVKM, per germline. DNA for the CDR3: TGTGCCAGCAGTTTACAGTACAGGAGGGGGGGCTACACCTTC. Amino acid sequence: CASSLQYRRGGYTF.

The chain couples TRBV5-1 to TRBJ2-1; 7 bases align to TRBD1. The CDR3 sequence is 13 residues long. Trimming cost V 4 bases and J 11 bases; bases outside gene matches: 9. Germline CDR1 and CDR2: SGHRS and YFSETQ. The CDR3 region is CASSLGQVGKQFF. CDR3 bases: TGCGCCAGCAGCCTAGGACAGGTAGGCAAGCAGTTCTTC.